In its sample, the clone carrying this T cell receptor beta chain was seen a few times. What it binds is not known. The sample is drawn from a study of tumor-infiltrating lymphocytes in localized non-small cell lung cancer. About the research overall: From each patient, both tumor and uninvolved lung, non-adjacent to tumor, were sampled. Study conclusions and caveats: T-cell fraction did not differ between immunotypes IM1 and IM2. Not all patients were TCR sequenced, owing to tissue quantity. Compared with uninvolved lung, tumors showed higher T cell infiltration by TCRbeta sequencing.

Repertoires were generated with immunoSEQ multiplex PCR, while TCRdb's copy carries only in-frame clones and drops some. The sample shows thousands of clones, about 70% of them seen only once. The TCR comes from a human donor with non-small cell lung cancer. Sequences were obtained from uninvolved lung tissue not adjacent to the tumor.

Written as DNA, the CDR3 is TGTGCCAGCAGTGACTTGGAGGGGGTAAATGAGCAGTTCTTC. Residues: CASSDLEGVNEQFF. This rearrangement joins TRBV6-4 to TRBJ2-1; TRBD1 or TRBD2 may be the D gene (6 bases each). Germline assignment: CDR1 MRHNA and CDR2 SNTAGT. The V end lost 1 base, the J end lost 7 bases, and 11 bases lay between the germline ends. The length of the CDR3 is 14 residues.